This TCR beta chain was sequenced during a study of blood T cell repertoires in COVID-19. At the level of the study: Acute-phase and convalescent COVID-19 samples originated in the United States, Italy and Spain. T cells, B-cell-depleted T cells, or PBMCs provided the cDNA or gDNA that served as material.

Original analysis: Estimates of nucleated cell counts were drawn from the amplification of reference gene primers. TCRdb's copy holds only in-frame clones and misses some; the assay was immunoSEQ multiplex PCR. V, J and clone size are taken as reported in that table, and D and trimming were inferred from the DNA itself. The table includes under 200,000 clones, almost 90% detected once. Looked up from germline, CDR1 is SQVTM and CDR2 is ANQGSEA. The CDR3 runs 14 residues. V shed 4 bases, J shed 2 bases, and the junction held 2 bases outside the gene matches. The receptor's source is a man younger than 35 with active or convalescent COVID-19. Source material: peripheral blood. The rearrangement joins TRBV29-1 to TRBJ2-5; 12 bases fit TRBD2. The CDR3 reads CSVGTSGAQETQYF. The CDR3 DNA reads as TGCAGCGTTGGGACTAGCGGGGCTCAAGAGACCCAGTACTTC.